The rows below give T cell receptor beta chains drawn from one sample of a study of blood T cell repertoires in COVID-19. Only in-frame clones appear in the TCRdb table, and some are missing; sequencing was by immunoSEQ multiplex PCR. The sample records fewer than 250,000 clones, roughly four fifths being singletons. The sequencing sample was made of PBMCs or T cells enriched from blood (not recorded which). The receptors derive from a woman aged 40 to 55 who had been exposed to COVID-19. The CDR3 runs from the conserved cysteine through the conserved F or W. A D gene is named only where the DNA matches it firmly. Some rows mark clone size as missing; the rest say once, few, many or name a class of expanded clone.

>TRBV7-8|TRBJ2-7|-|-|16
CASQAGQAEGTYEQYF
TGTGCCAGCCAAGCGGGTCAGGCCGAGGGGACCTACGAGCAGTACTTC
>TRBV5-5|TRBJ2-7|once|-|14
CASSLFSSGSEQYF
TGTGCCAGCAGCTTGTTTTCGTCGGGTTCCGAGCAGTACTTC
>TRBV13|TRBJ2-3|-|TRBD2|14
CASSRGESTDTQYF
TGTGCCAGCAGCCGGGGGGAATCCACAGATACGCAGTATTTT
>TRBV4-3|TRBJ1-2|-|TRBD1|16
CASSQGGTGVSYGYTF
TGCGCCAGCAGCCAGGGGGGAACAGGGGTATCCTATGGCTACACCTTC
>TRBV4-1|TRBJ2-7|-|TRBD2|18
CASSPILPGLAGENEQYF
TGCGCCAGCAGCCCAATTTTACCGGGACTAGCGGGGGAGAACGAGCAGTACTTC
>TRBV7-9|TRBJ1-5|-|TRBD1|17
CASSLGYGTGENQPQHF
TGTGCCAGCAGCTTAGGATACGGGACAGGTGAAAATCAGCCCCAGCATTTT
>TRBV12-3/TRBV12-4|TRBJ1-5|-|-|11
CASSPGGPQHF
TGTGCCAGCAGCCCCGGCGGGCCCCAGCATTTT
>TRBV19|TRBJ2-1|-|-|16
CASSPNRVVRGNEQFF
TGTGCCAGTAGTCCAAATCGTGTGGTTAGGGGTAATGAGCAGTTCTTC
>TRBV18|TRBJ1-4|once|TRBD1|13
CASSPVGQGELFF
TGTGCCAGCTCACCAGTCGGGCAGGGGGAACTGTTTTTT
>TRBV28|TRBJ2-1|-|TRBD1|18
CASSFQPGQGALDNEQFF
TGTGCCAGCAGTTTCCAACCGGGACAGGGCGCCCTTGACAATGAGCAGTTCTTC
>TRBV28|TRBJ1-1|-|-|13
CATVDSVNTEAFF
TGTGCCACCGTGGACAGCGTGAACACTGAAGCTTTCTTT
>TRBV27|TRBJ2-1|-|-|16
CASSSPTGHIYNEQFF
TGTGCCAGCAGTTCCCCGACAGGTCACATCTACAATGAGCAGTTCTTC
>TRBV4-2|TRBJ2-7|-|-|15
CASSQDFRASYEQYF
TGTGCCAGCAGCCAAGATTTCAGGGCCTCCTACGAGCAGTACTTC
>TRBV6-5|TRBJ2-2|-|TRBD1|14
CASRRQGASGELFF
TGTGCCAGCAGAAGACAGGGGGCGTCCGGGGAGCTGTTTTTT